This T cell receptor (beta chain) appears in the sequencing data of a study of beta chain features in type 1 diabetes. In germline, CDR1 is SGHTA, CDR2 FQGNSA. The CDR3 covers 13 residues. The V and J ends lost 5 bases and 0 bases respectively, with 8 bases between them. As concerns this clone: Its matching antigen is unknown.

Study findings and constraints: Type 1 diabetes patients had TCRB CDR3s that were shorter (moderately but significantly so) in all four CD4+ subsets.

As every portion of the isolated RNA was reverse transcribed, the sequencing read expressed TCRB transcripts. The table came from immunoSEQ multiplex PCR; TCRdb's copy has only in-frame clones and leaves some out. The sample includes about 340,000 clones, 13% of them seen just once. Sequenced material: naive CD4+ T cells from blood. The chain couples TRBV7-2 to TRBJ2-7; possibly TRBD1 for D (6 bases). This receptor was identified in a woman aged 18-29 years with type 1 diabetes. The CDR3 region has the DNA TGTGCCAGCAGCCGGGACACCTCCTACGAGCAGTACGTC. This encodes CASSRDTSYEQYV.